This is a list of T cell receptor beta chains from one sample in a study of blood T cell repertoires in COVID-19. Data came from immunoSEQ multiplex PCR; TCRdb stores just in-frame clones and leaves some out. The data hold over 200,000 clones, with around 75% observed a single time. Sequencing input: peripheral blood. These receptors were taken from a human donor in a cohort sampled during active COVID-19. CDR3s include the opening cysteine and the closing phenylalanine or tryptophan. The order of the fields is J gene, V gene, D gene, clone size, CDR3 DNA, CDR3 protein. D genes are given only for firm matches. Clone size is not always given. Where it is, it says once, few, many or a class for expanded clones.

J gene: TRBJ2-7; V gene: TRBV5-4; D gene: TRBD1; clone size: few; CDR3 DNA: TGTGCCAGCAGCTTGCTAGACAGGGGGGTCGAGCAGTACTTC; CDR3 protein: CASSLLDRGVEQYF
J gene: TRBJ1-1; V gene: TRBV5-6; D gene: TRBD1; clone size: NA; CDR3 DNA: TGTGCCAGCAGCAGCACCGGGACAGCTAACACTGAAGCTTTCTTT; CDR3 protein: CASSSTGTANTEAFF
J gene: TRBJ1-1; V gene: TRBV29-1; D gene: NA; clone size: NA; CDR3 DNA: TGCAGCGTTGAGGAGGGTCGGGGCACTGAAGCTTTCTTT; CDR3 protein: CSVEEGRGTEAFF
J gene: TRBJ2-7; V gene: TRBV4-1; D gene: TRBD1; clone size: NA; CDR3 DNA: TGCGCCAGCAGCCAAGATGAGGAGACAGGGGGCACCTACGAGCAGTACTTC; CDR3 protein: CASSQDEETGGTYEQYF
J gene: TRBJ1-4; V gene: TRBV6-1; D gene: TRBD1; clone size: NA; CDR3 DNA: TGTGCCAGCAGTGAAGGGGACAGACCGCGCAGGGAAAAACTGTTTTTT; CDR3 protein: CASSEGDRPRREKLFF
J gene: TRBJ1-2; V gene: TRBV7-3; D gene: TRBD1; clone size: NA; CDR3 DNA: TGTGCCAGCAGCCCCGGGACAGGGGACTCCTATGGCTACACCTTC; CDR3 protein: CASSPGTGDSYGYTF
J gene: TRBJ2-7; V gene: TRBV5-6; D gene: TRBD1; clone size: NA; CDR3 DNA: TGTGCCAGCAGCACTGGACAGGGGACGGCGAGGCAGTACTTC; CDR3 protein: CASSTGQGTARQYF
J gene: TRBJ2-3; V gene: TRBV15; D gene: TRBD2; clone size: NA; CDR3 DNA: TGTGCCACCAGCAGAGATCCCGGACTAGCTACAGATACGCAGTATTTT; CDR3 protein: CATSRDPGLATDTQYF
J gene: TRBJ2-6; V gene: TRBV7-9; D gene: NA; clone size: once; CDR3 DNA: TGTGCCAGCAGCTTAGACAGCCCGGCTGGGGCCAACGTCCTGACTTTC; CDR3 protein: CASSLDSPAGANVLTF
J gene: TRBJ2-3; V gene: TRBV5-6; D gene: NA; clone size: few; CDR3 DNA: TGTGCCAGCGGCGAACTAGAGGATACGCAGTATTTT; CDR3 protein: CASGELEDTQYF
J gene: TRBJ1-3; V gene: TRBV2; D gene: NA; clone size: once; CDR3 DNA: TGTGCCAGCAGTGTATCGGGTTACTCTGGAAACACCATATATTTT; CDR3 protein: CASSVSGYSGNTIYF
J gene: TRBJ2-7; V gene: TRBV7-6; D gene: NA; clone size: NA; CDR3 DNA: TGTGCCAGCAGCGCCCGGGACATATCCTACGAGCAGTACTTC; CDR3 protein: CASSARDISYEQYF
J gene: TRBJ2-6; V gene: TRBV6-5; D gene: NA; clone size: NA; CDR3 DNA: TGTGCCAGCAGTTCAGGCTCTGGGGCCAACGTCCTGACTTTC; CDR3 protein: CASSSGSGANVLTF
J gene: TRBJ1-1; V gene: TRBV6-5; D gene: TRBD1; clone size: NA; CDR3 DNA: TGTGCCAGCAGGCGGACAGGGGGCGGGGGCACTGAAGCTTTCTTT; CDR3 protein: CASRRTGGGGTEAFF
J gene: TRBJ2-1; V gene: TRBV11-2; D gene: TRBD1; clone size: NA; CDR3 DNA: TGTGCCAGCAGCTTAGATAGGACAGGGCTCGGCAATGAGCAGTTCTTC; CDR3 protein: CASSLDRTGLGNEQFF
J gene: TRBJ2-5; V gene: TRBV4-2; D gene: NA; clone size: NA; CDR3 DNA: TGTGCCAGCAGCCAAGAGAACAGGGTATACGAGACCCAGTACTTC; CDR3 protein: CASSQENRVYETQYF
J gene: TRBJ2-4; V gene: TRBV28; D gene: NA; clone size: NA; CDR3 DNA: TGTGCCAGCAGTTGGCCAATAACAGGGACCAAAAACATTCAGTACTTC; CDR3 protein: CASSWPITGTKNIQYF
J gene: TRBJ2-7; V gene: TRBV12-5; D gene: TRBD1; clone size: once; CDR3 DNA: TGTGCTAGTGGTTTGGCGACAGGGGGAGGATACGAGCAGTACTTC; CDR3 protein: CASGLATGGGYEQYF
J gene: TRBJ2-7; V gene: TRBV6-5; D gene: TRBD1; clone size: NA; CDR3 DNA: TGTGCCAGCAGTTACGGGACAGGGGTTTACGAGCAGTACTTC; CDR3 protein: CASSYGTGVYEQYF